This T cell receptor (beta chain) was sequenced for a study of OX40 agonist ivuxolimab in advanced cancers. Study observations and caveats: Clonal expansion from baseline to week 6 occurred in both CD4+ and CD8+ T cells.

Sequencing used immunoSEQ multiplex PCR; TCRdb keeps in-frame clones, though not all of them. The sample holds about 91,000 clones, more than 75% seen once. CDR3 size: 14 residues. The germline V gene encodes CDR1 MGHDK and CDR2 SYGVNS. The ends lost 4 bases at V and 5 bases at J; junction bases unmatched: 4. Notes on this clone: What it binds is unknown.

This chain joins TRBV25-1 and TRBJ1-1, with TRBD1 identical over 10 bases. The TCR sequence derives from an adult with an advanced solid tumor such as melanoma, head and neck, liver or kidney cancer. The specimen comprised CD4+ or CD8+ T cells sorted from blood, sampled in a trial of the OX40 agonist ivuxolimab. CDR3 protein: CASSGTGGGTEAFF. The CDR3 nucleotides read TGTGCCAGCAGTGGGACAGGGGGGGGAACTGAAGCTTTCTTT.